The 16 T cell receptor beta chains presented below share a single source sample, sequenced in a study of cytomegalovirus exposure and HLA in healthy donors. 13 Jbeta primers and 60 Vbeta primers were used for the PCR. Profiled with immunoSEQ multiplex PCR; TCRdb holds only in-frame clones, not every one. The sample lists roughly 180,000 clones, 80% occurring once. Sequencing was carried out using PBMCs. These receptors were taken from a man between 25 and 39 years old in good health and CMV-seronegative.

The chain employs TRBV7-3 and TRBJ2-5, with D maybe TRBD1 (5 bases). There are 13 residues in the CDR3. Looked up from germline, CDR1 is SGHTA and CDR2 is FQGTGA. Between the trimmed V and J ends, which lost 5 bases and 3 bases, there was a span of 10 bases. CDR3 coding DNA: TGTGCCAGCAGCAGTGGGGCCAAAGAGACCCAGTACTTC. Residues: CASSSGAKETQYF.

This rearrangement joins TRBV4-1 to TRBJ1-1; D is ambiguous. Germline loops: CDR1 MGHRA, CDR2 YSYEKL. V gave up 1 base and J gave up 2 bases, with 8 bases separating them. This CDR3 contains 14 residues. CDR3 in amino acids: CASSQVDTNTEAFF. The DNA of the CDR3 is TGCGCCAGCAGCCAAGTCGACACTAACACTGAAGCTTTCTTT.

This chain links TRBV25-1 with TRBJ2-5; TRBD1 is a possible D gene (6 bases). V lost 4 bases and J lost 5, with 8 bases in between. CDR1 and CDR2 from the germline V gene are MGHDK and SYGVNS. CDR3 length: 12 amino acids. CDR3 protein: CASSGTVETQYF. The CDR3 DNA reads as TGTGCCAGCAGTGGGACAGTTGAGACCCAGTACTTC.

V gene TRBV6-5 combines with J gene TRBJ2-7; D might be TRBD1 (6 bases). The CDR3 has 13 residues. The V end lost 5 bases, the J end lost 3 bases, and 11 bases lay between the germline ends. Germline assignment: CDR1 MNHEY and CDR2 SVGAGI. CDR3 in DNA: TGTGCCAGCAGTGGGAAACAGGGCTACGAGCAGTACTTC. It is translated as CASSGKQGYEQYF.

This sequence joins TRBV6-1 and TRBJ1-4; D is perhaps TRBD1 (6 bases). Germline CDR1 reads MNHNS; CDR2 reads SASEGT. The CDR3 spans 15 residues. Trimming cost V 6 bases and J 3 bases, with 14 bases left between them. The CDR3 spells CASSLRTASNEKLFF. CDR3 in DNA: TGTGCCAGCAGCCTAAGGACAGCTTCTAATGAAAAACTGTTTTTT.

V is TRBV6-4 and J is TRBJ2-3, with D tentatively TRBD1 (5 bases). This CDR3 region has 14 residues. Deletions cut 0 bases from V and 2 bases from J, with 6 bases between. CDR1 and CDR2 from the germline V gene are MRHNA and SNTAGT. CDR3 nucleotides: TGTGCCAGCAGTGACTCGACAGCCACAGATACGCAGTATTTT. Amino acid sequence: CASSDSTATDTQYF.

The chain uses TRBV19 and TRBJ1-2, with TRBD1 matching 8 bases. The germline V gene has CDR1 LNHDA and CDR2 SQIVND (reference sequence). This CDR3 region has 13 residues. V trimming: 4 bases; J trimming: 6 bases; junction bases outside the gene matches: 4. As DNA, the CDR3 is TGTGCCAGTAGTACCACAGGGGGAAATGGCTACACCTTC. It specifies CASSTTGGNGYTF. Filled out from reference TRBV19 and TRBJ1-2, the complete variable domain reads DGGITQSPKYLFRKEGQNVTLSCEQNLNHDAMYWYRQDPGQGLRLIYYSQIVNDFQKGDIAEGYSVSREKKESFPLTVTSAQKNPTAFYLCASSTTGGNGYTFGSGTRLTVV.

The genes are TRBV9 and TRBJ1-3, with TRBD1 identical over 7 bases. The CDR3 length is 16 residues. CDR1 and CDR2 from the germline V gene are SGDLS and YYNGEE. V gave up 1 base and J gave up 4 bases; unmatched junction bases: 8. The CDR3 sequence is CASSVRPTGSGNTIYF. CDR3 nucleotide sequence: TGTGCCAGCAGCGTACGACCGACAGGGTCCGGAAACACCATATATTTT. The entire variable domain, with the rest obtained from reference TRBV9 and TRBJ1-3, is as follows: DSGVTQTPKHLITATGQRVTLRCSPRSGDLSVYWYQQSLDQGLQFLIQYYNGEERAKGNILERFSAQQFPDLHSELNLSSLELGDSALYFCASSVRPTGSGNTIYFGEGSWLTVV.

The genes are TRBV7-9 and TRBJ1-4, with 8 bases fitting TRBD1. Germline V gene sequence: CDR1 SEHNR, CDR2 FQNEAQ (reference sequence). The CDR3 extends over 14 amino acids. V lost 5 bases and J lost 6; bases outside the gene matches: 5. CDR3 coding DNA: TGTGCCAGCAGCCGGCAGGGGGCGGATGAAAAACTGTTTTTT. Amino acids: CASSRQGADEKLFF.

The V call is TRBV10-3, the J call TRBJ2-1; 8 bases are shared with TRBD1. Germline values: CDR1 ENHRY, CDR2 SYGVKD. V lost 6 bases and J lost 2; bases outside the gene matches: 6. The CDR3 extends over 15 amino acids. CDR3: CAISGGDRTYNEQFF. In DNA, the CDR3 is TGTGCCATCAGCGGAGGGGACAGGACCTACAATGAGCAGTTCTTC.

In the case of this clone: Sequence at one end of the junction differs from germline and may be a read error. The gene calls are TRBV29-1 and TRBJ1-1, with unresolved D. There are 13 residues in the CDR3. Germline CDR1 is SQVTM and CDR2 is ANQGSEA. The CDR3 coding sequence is TGCAGCGTTTCCTCGTCCGGGAACTCTGAAGCTTTCTTT. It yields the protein CSVSSSGNSEAFF.

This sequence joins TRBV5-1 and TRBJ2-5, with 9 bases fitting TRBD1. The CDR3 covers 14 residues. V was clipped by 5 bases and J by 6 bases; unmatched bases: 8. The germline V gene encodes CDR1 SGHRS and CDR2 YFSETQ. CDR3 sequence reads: CASSSGQGRQTQYF. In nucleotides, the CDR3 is TGCGCCAGCAGTTCCGGACAGGGGAGGCAGACCCAGTACTTC.

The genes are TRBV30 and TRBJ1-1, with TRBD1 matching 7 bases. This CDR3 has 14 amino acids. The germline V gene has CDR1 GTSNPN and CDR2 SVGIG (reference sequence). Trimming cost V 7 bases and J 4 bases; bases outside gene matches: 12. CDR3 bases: TGTGCCTCACAAACATTACAGGGGTTCACTGAAGCTTTCTTT. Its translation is CASQTLQGFTEAFF.

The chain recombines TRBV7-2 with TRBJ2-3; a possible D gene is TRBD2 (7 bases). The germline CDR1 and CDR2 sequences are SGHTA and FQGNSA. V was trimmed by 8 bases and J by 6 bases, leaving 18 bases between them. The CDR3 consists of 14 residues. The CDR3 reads CASLLRGDTDTQYF. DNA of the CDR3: TGTGCCAGCCTCTTACGGGGGGACACTGATACGCAGTATTTT. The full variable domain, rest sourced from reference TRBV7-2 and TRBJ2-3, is GAGVSQSPSNKVTEKGKDVELRCDPISGHTALYWYRQSLGQGLEFLIYFQGNSAPDKSGLPSDRFSAERTGGSVSTLTIQRTQQEDSAVYLCASLLRGDTDTQYFGPGTRLTVL.

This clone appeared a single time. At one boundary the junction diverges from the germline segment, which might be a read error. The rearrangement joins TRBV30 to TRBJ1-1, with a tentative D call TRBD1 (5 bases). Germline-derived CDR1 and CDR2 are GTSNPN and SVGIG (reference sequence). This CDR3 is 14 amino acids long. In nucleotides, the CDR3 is TGTGCCTGGAGTGTCTCGAAGGGGAACACTGAAGCTTCCTTT. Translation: CAWSVSKGNTEASF.

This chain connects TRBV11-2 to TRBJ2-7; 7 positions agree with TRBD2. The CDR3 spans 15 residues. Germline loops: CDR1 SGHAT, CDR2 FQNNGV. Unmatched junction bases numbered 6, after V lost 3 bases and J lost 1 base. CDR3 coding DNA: TGTGCCAGCAGCTTGCGTCTAGCGGAGTCCTACGAGCAGTACTTC. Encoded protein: CASSLRLAESYEQYF.